This T cell receptor beta chain was captured by sequencing in a study of cytomegalovirus exposure and HLA in healthy donors. About this clone: The antigen remains undetermined.

This CDR3 region has 15 residues. With V trimmed by 0 bases and J by 5 bases, 5 bases remained unmatched. Germline V gives CDR1 MNHEY, CDR2 SVGAGI. Regarding the study as a whole: Analysis was performed later, and it showed HLA-associated TCR beta chains to be more clonally expanded than equally common others. The later analysis indicated that the majority of CMV-associated TCR beta chains appeared HLA-restricted. The presence/absence work took it that sequencing depth was about the same across donors. Analysis was carried out at a later point, and it linked a missense DCLRE1C variant to TCR beta V- and J-gene trimming.

The PCR ran on 60 Vbeta and 13 Jbeta primers. Profiling relied on immunoSEQ multiplex PCR, and the TCRdb table lists in-frame clones only, not all of them. Its table lists around 50,000 clones. This TCR was sampled from a woman aged 30 to 39 in good health and CMV-seropositive. J is TRBJ2-5 and V is TRBV6-5; 8 positions agree with TRBD1. Sequenced sample: PBMCs. CDR3 nucleotide sequence: TGTGCCAGCAGTTACTCGACAGGGGCCCGGGAGACCCAGTACTTC. Amino acid sequence: CASSYSTGARETQYF.